A selection of T cell receptor beta chains follows, all from one sample in a study of human T cells and chemical hapten exposure. TCRdb used MiXCR to reprocess the RACE reads, holding one entry per CDR3 protein. The table has 85,000 or so distinct CDR3 sequences, about 10% seen once; the top ten hold 4% to 5.5%. Material: whole blood, obtained in connection with sensitization to the hapten diphenylcyclopropenone (DPC). The receptors were gathered from a woman aged 45-65 years with alopecia areata. Some clones in this sample may be carry-over from other donors' samples. The CDR3 runs from the conserved cysteine through the conserved F or W. Fields, in order: V gene, J gene, CDR3 protein.

V: TRBV28
J: TRBJ1-5
CDR3: CASSPDRTVDQPQHF

V: TRBV7-6
J: TRBJ1-1
CDR3: CASSPTVRKNTEAFF

V: TRBV6-1
J: TRBJ1-1
CDR3: CASSEGTVREAFF

V: TRBV6-2/TRBV6-3
J: TRBJ2-6
CDR3: CASSPQGPLSGANVLTF

V: TRBV11-2
J: TRBJ2-3
CDR3: CASSIRTSLTDTQYF

V: TRBV14
J: TRBJ2-4
CDR3: CASSQDTGTKNIQYF

V: TRBV5-1
J: TRBJ2-2
CDR3: CASSFLAGANTGELFF

V: TRBV28
J: TRBJ2-7
CDR3: CADRGQYF

V: TRBV20-1
J: TRBJ2-7
CDR3: CSATGTSGGNSYEQYF

V: TRBV30
J: TRBJ1-3
CDR3: CAWSAVAGMNTIYF

V: TRBV11-2
J: TRBJ2-3
CDR3: CASSFTRTPDTQYF

V: TRBV7-2
J: TRBJ1-5
CDR3: CASSLGRGENQPQHF

V: TRBV6-1
J: TRBJ2-1
CDR3: CASSEGTSGYNEQFF

V: TRBV28
J: TRBJ1-5
CDR3: CASSTRKGGDHQPQHF

V: TRBV9
J: TRBJ1-4
CDR3: CASSVGQFNEKLFF

V: TRBV29-1
J: TRBJ2-1
CDR3: CSGGGTGWSEQFF

V: TRBV27
J: TRBJ1-3
CDR3: CASSLSPSPGNTIYF

V: TRBV7-2
J: TRBJ1-2
CDR3: CASSSSGTYGYTF

V: TRBV2
J: TRBJ1-2
CDR3: CASSESGGYTF

V: TRBV20-1
J: TRBJ2-1
CDR3: CSARDSGGQNNEQFF

V: TRBV20-1
J: TRBJ2-1
CDR3: CSAPPGPSSYNEQFF

V: TRBV3-1
J: TRBJ2-7
CDR3: CASRLQLGEQYF

V: TRBV18
J: TRBJ1-5
CDR3: CASSPTGSSNQPQHF

V: TRBV19
J: TRBJ1-2
CDR3: CASTEGTNGYTF

V: TRBV25-1
J: TRBJ1-6
CDR3: CASSESQNSPLHF

V: TRBV20-1
J: TRBJ1-5
CDR3: CSARVAGGANQPQHF

V: TRBV7-3
J: TRBJ1-1
CDR3: CASSTKQGAEAFF

V: TRBV12-3/TRBV12-4
J: TRBJ1-4
CDR3: CASVKQGTATNEKLFF

V: TRBV12-3/TRBV12-4
J: TRBJ1-4
CDR3: CASTGGTGARGEKLFF

V: TRBV5-1
J: TRBJ2-2
CDR3: CASSFIKGTSNTGELFF

V: TRBV6-5
J: TRBJ2-2
CDR3: CASSQPGRPNTGELFF

V: TRBV28
J: TRBJ2-7
CDR3: CASRGQGPPYEQYF

V: TRBV9
J: TRBJ2-7
CDR3: CASSPGTDGHEQYF

V: TRBV6-6
J: TRBJ1-5
CDR3: CASTTGGNQPQHF

V: TRBV7-3
J: TRBJ2-7
CDR3: CASSSGQDDEQYF